These 2 T cell receptor beta chains were all obtained from the same sample, sequenced in a study of blood T cell repertoires in COVID-19. Only in-frame clones appear in the TCRdb table, and some are missing; sequencing was by immunoSEQ multiplex PCR. The sample comprises around 250,000 clones, about 91% of which are singletons, and 4% to 5% rests with the top ten. Material for sequencing was peripheral blood. The receptors stem from a woman aged 40 to 50 who had recovered from COVID-19.

Comments on this clone: Within the sample, other DNA sequences also encode this same CDR3. This chain uses TRBV4-1 with TRBJ1-5, with 12 bases lining up with TRBD1. CDR1 is MGHRA and CDR2 is YSYEKL in the germline V gene. Trimming cost V 3 bases and J 6 bases; bases outside gene matches: 3. This CDR3 has 15 amino acids. The CDR3 region is CASSHGTGGGQPQHF. In DNA, the CDR3 is TGCGCCAGCAGCCATGGGACAGGGGGCGGTCAGCCCCAGCATTTT.

This chain uses TRBV20-1 with TRBJ2-5, with 9 nucleotides matching TRBD2. The trim removed 3 bases at V and 6 bases at J, leaving 8 bases unmatched. Germline V gene lookup returns CDR1 DFQATT and CDR2 SNEGSKA (reference sequence). The CDR3 has 14 residues. The CDR3 DNA follows: TGCAGTGCTAGTTCTAGCGGGGTCCTGAAGACCCAGTACTTC. Amino acid sequence: CSASSSGVLKTQYF.